This T cell receptor (beta chain) originates from a study of Graves' ophthalmopathy and Graves' hyperthyroidism. Germline assignment: CDR1 SGHKS and CDR2 YYEKEE (reference sequence). The length of the CDR3 is 14 residues. The V end lost 6 bases, the J end lost 0 bases, and 13 bases lay between the germline ends. General study points: Separation of ophthalmopathy from stable hyperthyroidism was achieved by a 13-signature model, at roughly 90% sensitivity and around 81% specificity. Most clonotypes expanded in thyroid above 0.001 frequency were present in blood too.

This clonotype was recorded only once. Its antigen is unknown. A single base separates this from a much larger clone, so it may be a read error. Researchers took RNA transcripts and amplified TCR beta CDR3 regions from them. Second-round multiplex PCR followed a first-round RT-PCR using HTBI primers. TCRdb independently ran MiXCR on the multiplex PCR reads; one entry per CDR3 protein. The data contain around 1.1 million distinct CDR3 sequences, less than 45% of them singletons. The V and J genes are TRBV5-5 and TRBJ2-7; D not certain. The specimen sequenced was peripheral blood or thyroid tissue (not recorded which). This TCR was recovered from an adult man with Graves' hyperthyroidism. CDR3 coding DNA: TGTGCCAGCAACTTTCAGGCTCGCTCCTACGAGCAGTACTTC. It encodes CASNFQARSYEQYF.